This T cell receptor beta chain appears in the sequencing data of a study of cytomegalovirus exposure and HLA in healthy donors (dated by TCRdb to between 2016 and 2019). Context from the whole study: According to an earlier analysis of a few hundred of the donors, about 170 million T cells yielded 117 million unique TCR beta sequences and roughly 280 Gb of sequence data. Typing coverage differed by locus: A, B, C, DRB1 and DQB1 were typed in roughly 620-640 donors, DQA1 in about 560, DPA1 in around 600, and DPB1 in 450 to 490. High-throughput TCR immunosequencing, statistical association of individual TCRs with disease status, and machine learning were combined to predict cytomegalovirus infection status. Among under 450 genotyped donors of the cohort, an average of about 240,000 unique TCR beta nucleotide sequences were sequenced per donor, 15% to 20% of them non-productive. A later analysis re-examined previously published TCR beta repertoires from about 700 donors and added high-resolution HLA genotyping to investigate patterns of TCR occurrence. Alongside the repertoire data, information on donor age, sex, ethnicity and CMV serostatus was compiled. A later genetic analysis took genome-wide SNP genotypes for 398 of the 666 donors and used that subset as a discovery cohort. All discovery cohort repertoires had been generated on a single sequencing platform. In addition to the first cohort of 666 subjects, a separate validation cohort of under 150 different subjects was used. A few DR-DQ haplotypes were treated as single units for association and clustering because of strong linkage in the cohort. An earlier analysis of approximately 580 of the donors used high-throughput TCR beta sequencing to judge whether each TCR beta V gene segment behaved as functional or pseudogenic. Among the roughly 400 genotyped donors, more than 70% belonged to the genetic ancestry cluster associated with self-reported Caucasian donors. The study profiled the T cell repertoires of under 700 subjects by immunosequencing and related them to cytomegalovirus serostatus. The study aimed to test whether signatures of past pathogen exposure could be identified by cataloging public T cell receptors. Class I and class II HLA loci were covered by the typing at four-digit resolution. Rather than drawing on any new phenotypic data, the later analysis identified candidate immune exposures from TCR beta sequences and the way those sequences occurred across donors. An early release covering 500 to 750 HLA-typed donors comprised approximately 290 gigabases of sequencing data and tens of millions of unique TCR sequences.

The trim is 2 bases for V and 5 bases for J, with a gap of 11 bases between the germline ends. From the cysteine through the phenylalanine, the CDR3 covers 13 amino acids. The sequence is cut down to CDR3 DNA, 39 bases in frame from base 1. The germline V gene specifies SGHRS as CDR1 and YFSETQ as CDR2. General study outcomes and caveats: The only immune exposure information available for the cohort was CMV serostatus. The authors suggested that the approach could potentially be extended to other disease states and immunological phenotypes. Because the 87-base-pair reads could not distinguish some IMGT-functional V segments, including TRBV6-2 and TRBV6-3, those segments were excluded. In a later genetic analysis, a missense DCLRE1C variant was associated with V-gene and J-gene trimming of TCR beta chains, and the association was replicated in an independent cohort. A few of the identified cytomegalovirus-associated TCR beta chains were confirmed in vitro to be specific for cytomegalovirus antigens. Roughly uniform sequencing depth across donors was assumed in presence/absence analyses, although this assumption may not hold. Several of the top co-occurrence clusters appeared to be linked to parvovirus B19, influenza, CMV and Epstein-Barr virus, according to a later analysis. A later analysis found that TCR association rates varied across HLA loci, with DRB1 alleles showing the most associated TCRs and HLA-C alleles the fewest. A cluster of highly shared sequence variants was judged likely to be a technical artifact of the sequencing pipeline. Broadly in line with IMGT annotations, most TCR beta V segments showed up in productive rearrangements about 87% or about 30% of the time in an earlier analysis of 587 of the donors. Because HLA typing was unavailable for some donors at each locus, only the typed subset was used in association tests. In a later genetic analysis, fewer N-insertions in productive TCRs were reported among donors in an Asian-associated ancestry cluster than the 666-donor mean. Correlated functional status among segregating V segments might be attributable to linkage disequilibrium, but an unknown experimental factor could not be ruled out. A further reported finding was that TCR beta sequences accurately predicted the HLA-A and HLA-B alleles for most subjects in the first cohort. A later analysis associated 17,000 or so TCR beta sequences with specific HLA alleles at a false discovery rate of 0.05. Most CMV-associated TCR beta chains appeared to be HLA-restricted in a later analysis, and the HLA associations seemed to be driven largely by CMV exposure. About 17 rarely observed V segments, including chromosome 9 orphons, were excluded from the earlier analysis of some 590 of the donors because counts were too low. Most TCR sequences were observed very rarely across donors, whereas some public TCRs were present in many individuals. Strong co-occurrence of HLA alleles, especially DR and DQ, made assigning TCR associations to individual alleles difficult. The classifier was reported to diagnose cytomegalovirus status with high specificity and sensitivity in both the original and validation cohorts. The cohort was sequenced for TCR beta chains only, and without alpha or paired-chain data the features that could be detected were limited. Compared with equally common non-associated chains, HLA-associated TCR beta chains in a later analysis were more clonally expanded and had lower generation probabilities. A total of around 150 TCR beta chains were listed by the study as associated with cytomegalovirus.

The cohort consisted of 650 to 700 healthy bone marrow donors. At the time of sampling, every cohort member was nominally healthy, though immune exposures that went unrecorded were likely present. The donor tested CMV seronegative, placing the donor among the 350 or so seronegative members of the cohort. A peripheral blood sample was collected from each donor, and TCR beta sequencing was performed on peripheral blood mononuclear cells. The Qiagen DNeasy Blood Extraction Kit was used to extract genomic DNA from the blood cell samples. The library was produced with the immunoSEQ multiplex PCR assay. The multiplex PCR relied on a mix of 60 forward primers for TCR Vbeta segments and 13 reverse primers for TCR Jbeta segments. A multiplex PCR assay on genomic DNA amplified the CDR3 region of rearranged TCR beta genes. The amplified TCR beta libraries were sequenced on the Illumina HiSeq System as 87-base-pair reads. The study's processing was this. Across the 666 repertoires, a later analysis counted 80 million or so unique TCR beta chains, roughly 11 million of which were shared by at least two donors. Raw reads were error-corrected and collapsed into unique sequences with a nearest-neighbor algorithm that merged closely related sequences to remove PCR and sequencing errors. V, D and J gene segments were assigned by aligning CDR3 sequences to IMGT reference sequences. For a sequence to be retained, a match of at least six nucleotides to both a V gene segment and a J gene segment was required. Rearrangements were classified as productive when the CDR3 lacked stop codons and remained in frame with V and J, and all other rearrangements were classified as non-productive. CDR3 was defined by IMGT convention, running from the second conserved V-encoded cysteine to the conserved J-encoded phenylalanine. Sequences without an unambiguous match to a single V gene segment were excluded from the earlier analysis of about 640 of the donors. In an earlier analysis of about 590 of the donors, a V segment was called functional when productive rearrangements were above 56.7%, and segregating when the standard deviation between donors exceeded 5%. A statistical classification framework was built for diagnosing cytomegalovirus status from the catalog of TCR beta chain sequences. In a later analysis, TCR nucleotide sequences were compared against IMGT/GENE-DB human TR gene sequences so that V and J genes could be assigned. A later analysis assigned CDR3 sequences and most-parsimonious VDJ recombination scenarios with the TCRdist pipeline. A later analysis defined each TCR beta chain by its CDR3 amino acid sequence plus V-gene family, and excluded reads lacking a unique V-gene family. To address suspected cross-contamination and a sequencing artifact, a later analysis removed 450 to 700 highly shared, low-generation-probability nucleotide sequences. In a later analysis, a clonal expansion index was calculated for each public chain from normalized within-repertoire ranks of inferred template counts. In a later analysis, generation probabilities were computed with a VDJ recombination model fitted to out-of-frame rearrangements, and the resulting probabilities were checked against IGoR. A later analysis scored TCR-TCR, TCR-HLA and TCR-CMV co-occurrence with hypergeometric tests, applying a repertoire-size bias correction to TCR pairs. In a later analysis, false discovery rates were estimated by permuting HLA or CMV assignments 20 times. In a later analysis, co-occurring TCRs were grouped using DBSCAN, with TCRdist sequence similarity added in when clustering inside HLA-allele-positive subsets. For co-occurrence clustering, repertoires with fewer than 30,000 or more than 120,000 public chains were excluded, along with five repertoires with anomalous nucleotide sharing. TCRdb provides this immuneACCESS table in a form limited to in-frame rearrangements. Some clones are lacking; in checked studies, under half of them reflect an unresolved V gene, and why the rest are absent is not known. The DNA was the basis for D and trimming; V, J and clone size are from that table. The table held for this sample gives 130,000 to 150,000 clones. About 0.96% of the sample is held by the ten biggest clonotypes.

In the case of this clone: This clone's antigen is unknown.

The sequence was collected from a male donor in good health and CMV-seronegative. The chain uses TRBV5-1 and TRBJ2-7; possibly the D gene is TRBD2, per 6 matching bases. Input material: PBMCs. The DNA sequence follows: TGCGCCAGCAGCTTCGGGGGTACGGACGAGCAGTACTTC. Its amino acids are CASSFGGTDEQYF.